This TCR beta chain was captured by sequencing in a study of blood T cell repertoires in COVID-19. Produced via immunoSEQ multiplex PCR; TCRdb's table is partial and in-frame only. Of around 250,000 clones in the sample, about 87% were seen once. The sequencing sample was made of PBMCs or T cells enriched from blood (not recorded which). This TCR was sampled from a woman aged 45-65 years who had recovered from COVID-19.

CDR3 sequence (DNA): TGTGCCACCAGCAGAGGGGGACTAGCGGGAATAAATGAGCAGTTCTTC. Translation: CATSRGGLAGINEQFF. The chain joins TRBV15 to TRBJ2-1; 13 nucleotides line up with TRBD2. Germline loops: CDR1 LNHNV, CDR2 YYDKDF (reference sequence). With 1 base clipped from V and 7 bases from J, the junction kept 4 bases outside the gene matches. This CDR3 comprises 16 residues.